The rows below give T cell receptor beta chains drawn from one sample of a study of T cell responses to AZD1222 COVID-19 vaccine. Clones were read by immunoSEQ multiplex PCR, and TCRdb kept only the in-frame ones, dropping some. Seen here are some 130,000 clones, approximately 94% observed once, and the top ten hold 7.5% to 9.5%. Here the sequenced sample was peripheral blood, taken on day 0 of AZD1222 vaccination. The source is an adult in good health. CDR3s leave out the opening cysteine and the closing phenylalanine or tryptophan.

V gene: TRBV9; CDR3 protein: ASSVGSKGNTEAF
V gene: TRBV4-2; CDR3 protein: ASSPMTSGVSETQY
V gene: TRBV27; CDR3 protein: ASSPTRVNTGELF
V gene: TRBV19; CDR3 protein: ASSPWTDFYGYT
V gene: TRBV11-3; CDR3 protein: ASSVTGGYEQY
V gene: TRBV11-2; CDR3 protein: ASSSLRERANYGYT
V gene: TRBV4-1; CDR3 protein: ASSRERGGLGNIQY
V gene: TRBV5-1; CDR3 protein: ASSIGLAGGTDTQY
V gene: TRBV4-1; CDR3 protein: ASSQAPPRLYGYT
V gene: TRBV6-2/TRBV6-3; CDR3 protein: ASSADFGQPQH
V gene: TRBV28; CDR3 protein: ASSRAGWGEKLF
V gene: TRBV5-1; CDR3 protein: ASSLEVGSNQPQH
V gene: TRBV19; CDR3 protein: ASNTQGASNQPQH
V gene: TRBV29-1; CDR3 protein: SVGTGADQPQH
V gene: TRBV30; CDR3 protein: AWRRGMGETQY
V gene: TRBV19; CDR3 protein: ASSGPLTEAF
V gene: TRBV12-5; CDR3 protein: AGSTGEDQPQH
V gene: TRBV5-4; CDR3 protein: ASSLGTALSDYGYT
V gene: TRBV13; CDR3 protein: ASSTQGNGGSPLH
V gene: TRBV7-9; CDR3 protein: ASSLTSGYEQY
V gene: TRBV3-1/TRBV3-2; CDR3 protein: ASSQEERRSTNEKLF
V gene: TRBV18; CDR3 protein: ASSTGQSEQY
V gene: TRBV3-1/TRBV3-2; CDR3 protein: ASSQDWTGKAF
V gene: TRBV7-9; CDR3 protein: ASTEGVNYGYT
V gene: TRBV6-5; CDR3 protein: ASIAGGLAEAF
V gene: TRBV30; CDR3 protein: AWSGGYMETQY
V gene: TRBV30; CDR3 protein: ACWDRSYGYT
V gene: TRBV6-5; CDR3 protein: ASSYRAAQGVNTQY
V gene: TRBV6-2/TRBV6-3; CDR3 protein: ASSFSGGRETQY
V gene: TRBV5-1; CDR3 protein: ASSLFLANTDTQY
V gene: TRBV6-5; CDR3 protein: ASRIQGAGSYEQY
V gene: TRBV5-1; CDR3 protein: ASSLVGTGDSNEQF
V gene: TRBV10-3; CDR3 protein: AISRTGPGVSNTEAF
V gene: TRBV7-6; CDR3 protein: ASSSPAQRGGTDTQY
V gene: TRBV19; CDR3 protein: ASRLAGGGTDTQY
V gene: TRBV29-1; CDR3 protein: SVHYRGQGYGYT
V gene: TRBV2; CDR3 protein: ASRPIIHRGTGELF
V gene: TRBV29-1; CDR3 protein: SSPGELDNEQF
V gene: TRBV21-1; CDR3 protein: ASILHIKNTGELF
V gene: TRBV6-2/TRBV6-3; CDR3 protein: ASSSHPLAGDHNEQF
V gene: TRBV5-1; CDR3 protein: ASSLPRGQPNYGYT
V gene: TRBV6-5; CDR3 protein: ATSRGYSYNEQF
V gene: TRBV6-5; CDR3 protein: ASSYGGAGSNQPQH
V gene: TRBV12-3/TRBV12-4; CDR3 protein: ASTHRQEETQY
V gene: TRBV11-2; CDR3 protein: ASSLDMAFYGYT
V gene: TRBV2; CDR3 protein: ASSRQGSREPQH
V gene: TRBV29-1; CDR3 protein: SARDPLSYEQY
V gene: TRBV7-3; CDR3 protein: ASSLLAGTDTQY
V gene: TRBV15; CDR3 protein: ATSSSGGNTIY
V gene: TRBV27; CDR3 protein: ASSSLGVEIGNSPLH
V gene: TRBV5-4; CDR3 protein: ASSLDSVYEQY
V gene: TRBV5-6; CDR3 protein: ASSWQGGLEKLF
V gene: TRBV7-9; CDR3 protein: ASSLARKVGYYGYT